This TCR beta chain was identified during a study of response to subunit inactivated influenza vaccine. The study's findings and limits: There was a suggestion from the authors that each seasonal influenza vaccination recruits few new T cells.

The CDR3 length is 14 residues. The V segment lost 2 bases and the J segment 5 bases; nucleotides outside the gene matches: 4. Germline loops: CDR1 LGHDT, CDR2 YNNKEL (reference sequence). TCRdb re-called the RT-PCR reads through MiXCR, storing one row per CDR3 protein. The table records about half a million distinct CDR3 sequences, roughly 8.2% of them present only once. Comments on this clonotype: The antigen is not known.

V is TRBV3-1 and J is TRBJ1-1, with TRBD1 identical over 8 bases. The clonotype originates from a man between 50 and 75 years old who received an inactivated influenza vaccine. Specimen: PBMCs from blood, collected about 23 months after vaccination. Here the CDR3 reads CASSQRDRRTEAFF. The CDR3 DNA follows: TGTGCCAGCAGCCAACGGGACAGGCGTACTGAAGCTTTCTTT.